This T cell receptor beta chain stems from a study of beta chain features in type 1 diabetes. Turning to the study itself: All samples together contributed 90 million to 110 million sorted cells for examination.

Study results and caveats: PCR might favor shorter templates, but any such skew would affect patients and controls equally. Across patients, naive, central memory and Treg TCRB repertoires exhibited apparently greater similarity than was observed across healthy donors. Moderate but significant shortening of TCRB CDR3s was recorded in all four CD4+ subsets from Type 1 diabetes patients.

V lost 1 base to trimming and J lost 4 bases; unmatched junction nucleotides: 4. Germline CDR1 SGHTA, CDR2 FQGNSA. The CDR3 covers 16 residues. This clone was counted between two and nine times. Its target is not known. Since all of the isolated RNA was reverse transcribed, expressed TCRB transcripts were what got sequenced. Here immunoSEQ multiplex PCR was the method, and the copy in TCRdb shows in-frame clones only, minus some. The sample includes 250,000 to 350,000 clones, around 15% of them seen just once. Specimen: naive CD4+ T cells from blood. The chain links TRBV7-2 to TRBJ2-3; 11 bases are a match to TRBD2. The TCR was taken from a man in his thirties or forties with type 1 diabetes. CDR3 protein: CASSLDLAGGPDTQYF. The CDR3 coding sequence is TGTGCCAGCAGCTTAGACCTAGCGGGAGGACCAGATACGCAGTATTTT. The variable domain in full, with the rest retrieved from reference TRBV7-2 and TRBJ2-3, is GAGVSQSPSNKVTEKGKDVELRCDPISGHTALYWYRQSLGQGLEFLIYFQGNSAPDKSGLPSDRFSAERTGGSVSTLTIQRTQQEDSAVYLCASSLDLAGGPDTQYFGPGTRLTVL.